Listed here is a single T cell receptor (beta chain). The antigen remains unidentified. This specimen belongs to a study of blood T cells in healthy people across ages. Across the study: Through template switching, about one barcoded beta molecule was captured per two T cells, as measured in model experiments. Study results and limitations: A greater number of naive CD4+ cells and higher diversity distinguished long-lived donors from aged donors. Correlation between TCR beta diversity and naive T cell percentage was strong.

Germline-derived CDR1 and CDR2 are LGHNA and YSLEER. V gave up 0 bases and J gave up 0 bases, with 15 bases separating them. CDR3 length: 19 residues. Sample-barcoded 5' priming and a J-beta primer mix drove a second PCR of roughly 6 to 12 cycles. One entry per CDR3 protein results from TCRdb running MiXCR on the 5' RACE reads. The table has over 1.5 million distinct CDR3 sequences, 49% seen once. This chain joins TRBV4-3 and TRBJ2-6; maybe TRBD1 (5 bases). The source is a woman between 40 and 55 years old in good health. Sample: blood. The CDR3 is CASSQDRVILLSGANVLTF. The CDR3 bases are TGCGCCAGCAGCCAAGACAGGGTTATCCTCCTCTCTGGGGCCAACGTCCTGACTTTC.